This section outlines one TCR beta chain sequence together with its context. Libraries were prepared by immunoSEQ multiplex PCR; TCRdb keeps only in-frame clonotypes and omits some of them. The repertoire holds about 98,000 clones, with 92% as singletons. Per the germline V gene, CDR1 is SEHNR and CDR2 is FQNEAQ (reference sequence). This CDR3 comprises 15 residues. The J segment lost 2 bases and the V segment lost 7 bases, leaving 10 bases of the junction unmatched. The sample comes from a study of T cell changes during pregnancy in multiple sclerosis. This sample comprised peripheral blood, obtained after pregnancy. The rearrangement joins TRBV7-9 to TRBJ1-2, with 7 bases lining up with TRBD1. The sequence came from a female donor in good health, enrolled as a control in a pregnancy study. CDR3 loop: CASTGLPGGNYGYTF. CDR3 nucleotides: TGTGCCAGCACGGGACTGCCAGGGGGAAACTATGGCTACACCTTC.